This T cell receptor (beta chain) was sequenced in a study of T cells in Graves' hyperthyroidism and ophthalmopathy. There were TCR beta CDR3 regions amplified from RNA transcripts. First-round RT-PCR of the TCR CDR3 relied on the HTBI primer set. TCRdb passed the multiplex PCR reads through MiXCR, listing each CDR3 protein once. The sample carries over 250,000 distinct CDR3 sequences, over 20% recorded once. Germline values: CDR1 DFQATT, CDR2 SNEGSKA (reference sequence). J lost 8 bases, V lost 5 bases, and 11 bases had no gene match. The CDR3 runs to 14 residues. In this sample, this clonotype turned up a few times.

This chain connects TRBV20-1 to TRBJ2-1, with TRBD2 identical over 8 bases. This TCR came from a man in his thirties or forties with Graves' ophthalmopathy. The sample was blood. The CDR3 sequence: CSAAPLAGVDEQFF. The DNA of the CDR3 is TGCAGTGCTGCTCCGCTAGCGGGTGTGGATGAGCAGTTCTTC.